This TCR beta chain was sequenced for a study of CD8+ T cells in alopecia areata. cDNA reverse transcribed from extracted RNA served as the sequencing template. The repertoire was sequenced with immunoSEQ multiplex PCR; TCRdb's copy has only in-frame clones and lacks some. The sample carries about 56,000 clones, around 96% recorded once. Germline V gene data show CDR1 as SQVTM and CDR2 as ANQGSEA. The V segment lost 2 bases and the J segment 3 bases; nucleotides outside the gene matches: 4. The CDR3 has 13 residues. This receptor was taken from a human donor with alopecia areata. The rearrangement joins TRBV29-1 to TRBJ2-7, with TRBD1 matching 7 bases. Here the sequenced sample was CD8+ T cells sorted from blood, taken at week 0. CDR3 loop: CSVEHDRDYEQYF. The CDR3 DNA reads TGCAGCGTTGAACACGACAGGGACTACGAGCAGTACTTC.